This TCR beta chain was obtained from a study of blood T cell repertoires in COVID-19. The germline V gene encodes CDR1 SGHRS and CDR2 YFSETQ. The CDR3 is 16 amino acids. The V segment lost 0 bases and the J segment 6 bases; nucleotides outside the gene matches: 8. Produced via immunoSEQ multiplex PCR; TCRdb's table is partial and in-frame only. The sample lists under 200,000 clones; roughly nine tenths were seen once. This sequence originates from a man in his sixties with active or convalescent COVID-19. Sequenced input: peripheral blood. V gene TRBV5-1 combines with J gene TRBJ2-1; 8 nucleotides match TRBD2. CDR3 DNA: TGCGCCAGCAGCTTGGGTTTCGCGGGGGGCCCCAATGAGCAGTTCTTC. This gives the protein CASSLGFAGGPNEQFF.